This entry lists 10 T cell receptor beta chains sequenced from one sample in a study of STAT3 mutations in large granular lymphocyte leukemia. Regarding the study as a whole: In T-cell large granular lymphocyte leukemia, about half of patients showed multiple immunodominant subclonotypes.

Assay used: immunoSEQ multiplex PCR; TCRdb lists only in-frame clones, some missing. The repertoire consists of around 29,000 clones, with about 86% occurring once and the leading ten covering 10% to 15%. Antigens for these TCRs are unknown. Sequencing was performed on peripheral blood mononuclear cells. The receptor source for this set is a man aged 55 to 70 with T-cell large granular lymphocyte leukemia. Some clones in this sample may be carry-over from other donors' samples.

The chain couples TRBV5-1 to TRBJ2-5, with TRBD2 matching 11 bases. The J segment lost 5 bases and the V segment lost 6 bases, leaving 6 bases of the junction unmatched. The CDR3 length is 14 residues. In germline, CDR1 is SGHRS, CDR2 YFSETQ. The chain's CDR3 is CASTVAGGQETQYF. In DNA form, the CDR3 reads TGCGCCAGCACAGTAGCGGGAGGGCAGGAGACCCAGTACTTC.

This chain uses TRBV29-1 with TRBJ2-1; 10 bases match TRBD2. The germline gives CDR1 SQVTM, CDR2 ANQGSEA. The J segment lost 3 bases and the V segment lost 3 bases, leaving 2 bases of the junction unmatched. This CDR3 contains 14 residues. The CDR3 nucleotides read TGCAGCGTTGATACTAGCGGGGTCTACAATGAGCAGTTCTTC. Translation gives CSVDTSGVYNEQFF.

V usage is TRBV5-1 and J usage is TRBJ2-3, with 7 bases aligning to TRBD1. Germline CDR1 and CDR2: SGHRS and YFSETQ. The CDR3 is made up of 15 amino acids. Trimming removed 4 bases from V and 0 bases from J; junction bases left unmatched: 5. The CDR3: CASSPTGPSTDTQYF. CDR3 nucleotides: TGCGCCAGCAGCCCGACAGGGCCTAGCACAGATACGCAGTATTTT.

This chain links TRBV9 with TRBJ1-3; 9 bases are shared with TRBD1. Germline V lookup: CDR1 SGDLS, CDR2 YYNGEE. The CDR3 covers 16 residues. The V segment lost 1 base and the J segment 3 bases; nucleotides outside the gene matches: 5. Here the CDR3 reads CASSVTGTGIGNTIYF. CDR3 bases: TGTGCCAGCAGCGTAACTGGGACAGGGATTGGAAACACCATATATTTT.

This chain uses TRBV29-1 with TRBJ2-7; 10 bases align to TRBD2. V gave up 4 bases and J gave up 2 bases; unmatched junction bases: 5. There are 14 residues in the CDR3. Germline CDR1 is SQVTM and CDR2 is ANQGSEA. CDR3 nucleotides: TGCAGCGTTGCAGGACTAGCGGCTACCTACGAGCAGTACTTC. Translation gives CSVAGLAATYEQYF.

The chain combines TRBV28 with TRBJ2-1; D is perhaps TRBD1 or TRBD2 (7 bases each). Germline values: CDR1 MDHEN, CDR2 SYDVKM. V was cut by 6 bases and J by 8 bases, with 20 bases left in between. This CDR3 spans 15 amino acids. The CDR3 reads CASSAGGLHVDEQFF. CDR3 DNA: TGTGCCAGCAGCGCAGGGGGACTACACGTGGATGAGCAGTTCTTC.

In DNA, the CDR3 is TGTGCCAGCAGCCATAAAGGAGTCACCGGGGAGCTGTTTTTT. Translating gives CASSHKGVTGELFF. The rearrangement links TRBV5-6 to TRBJ2-2; D remains ambiguous. Germline V gene sequence: CDR1 SGHDT, CDR2 YYEEEE. Trimming took off 4 bases at V and 4 bases at J, with 11 bases between the two ends. The CDR3 extends over 14 amino acids.

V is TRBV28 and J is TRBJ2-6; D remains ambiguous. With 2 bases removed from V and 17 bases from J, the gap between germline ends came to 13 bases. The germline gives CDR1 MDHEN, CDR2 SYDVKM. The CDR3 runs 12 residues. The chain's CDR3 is CASSLVSGGLTF. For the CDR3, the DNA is TGTGCCAGCAGTTTAGTGTCAGGTGGATTGACTTTC. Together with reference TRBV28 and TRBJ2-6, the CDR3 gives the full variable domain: DVKVTQSSRYLVKRTGEKVFLECVQDMDHENMFWYRQDPGLGLRLIYFSYDVKMKEKGDIPEGYSVSREKKERFSLILESASTNQTSMYLCASSLVSGGLTFGAGSRLTVL.

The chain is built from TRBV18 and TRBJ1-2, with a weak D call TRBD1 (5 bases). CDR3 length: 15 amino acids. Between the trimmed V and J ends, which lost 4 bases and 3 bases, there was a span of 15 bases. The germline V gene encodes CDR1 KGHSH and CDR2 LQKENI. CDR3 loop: CASSHEGGVYYGYTF. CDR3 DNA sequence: TGTGCCAGCTCACACGAAGGAGGGGTATACTATGGCTACACCTTC.

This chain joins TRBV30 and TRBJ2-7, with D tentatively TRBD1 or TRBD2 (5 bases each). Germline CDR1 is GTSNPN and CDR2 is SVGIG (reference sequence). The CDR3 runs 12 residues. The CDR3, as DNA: TGTGCATCGGGACGAGCCTCCTACGAGCAGTACTTC. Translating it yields CASGRASYEQYF.